One T cell receptor beta chain is described in this entry. The data originate from a study of shared clonotypes between healthy human individuals. There are 15 residues in the CDR3. The germline V gene has CDR1 SGHNT and CDR2 YYREEE (reference sequence). The V and J ends lost 0 bases and 4 bases respectively, with 13 bases between them. Profiled with immunoSEQ multiplex PCR; TCRdb holds only in-frame clones, not every one. The table lists roughly 770,000 clones, just over 95% of them singletons, with about 0.21% in the top ten. Naivety among CD8 cells was defined by CD45RO negativity and positive CCR7 selection, thereby excluding terminally differentiated effector memory CD45RA+ cells.

What was sequenced was naive CD8+ T cells sorted from blood. The sequence derives from a man aged 25-45 years in good health. V gene TRBV5-4 combines with J gene TRBJ1-2; D is perhaps TRBD1 (6 bases). The DNA for the CDR3 is TGTGCCAGCAGCTTGGCCGAAGGACAGATCTATGGCTACACCTTC. This gives the protein CASSLAEGQIYGYTF.